These 16 T cell receptor beta chains came from one sample sequenced in a study of cytotoxic CD8 clonotypes in ibrutinib-treated CLL. The data were produced by immunoSEQ multiplex PCR, yet TCRdb's version contains in-frame clones alone and is incomplete. This table holds tens of thousands of clones, roughly two thirds found once. Sequenced material: PBMCs, taken after 12 months of ibrutinib treatment. Receptors originate from a human donor with chronic lymphocytic leukemia.

The rearrangement uses TRBV7-2 and TRBJ1-3; no reliable D call. V dropped 3 bases and J dropped 1 base, with 7 bases sitting between them. The CDR3 spans 14 residues. In germline, CDR1 is SGHTA, CDR2 FQGNSA. In DNA, the CDR3 is TGTGCCAGCAGCTTCGGAGCTTCTGGAAACACCATATATTTT. Residues: CASSFGASGNTIYF.

This clone was observed once. The chain carries TRBV11-3 and TRBJ1-1, with D uncertain. The CDR3 extends over 13 amino acids. The germline V gene has CDR1 SGHNT and CDR2 YENEEA. The germline V and J ends were trimmed by 0 bases and 5 bases, with 7 bases remaining between them. The CDR3 loop is CASSLDGWTEAFF. The CDR3 DNA is TGTGCCAGCAGCTTAGATGGGTGGACTGAAGCTTTCTTT.

The rearrangement uses TRBV7-3 and TRBJ2-3; D tentatively reads TRBD1 or TRBD2 (5 bases each). The V end lost 5 bases, the J end lost 2 bases, and 14 bases lay between the germline ends. The length of the CDR3 is 15 residues. The germline V gene encodes CDR1 SGHTA and CDR2 FQGTGA. CDR3 nucleotides: TGTGCCAGCAGCCCCAGGGAGTACTCCACAGATACGCAGTATTTT. This gives the protein CASSPREYSTDTQYF.

The chain couples TRBV21-1 to TRBJ2-3; the D call of TRBD1 is as the table states it, not checked on the DNA. TRBV21-1 corresponds to a pseudogene. The CDR3 has 14 amino acids. The CDR3: CASSKDTGTDTQYF. CDR3 in DNA: TGTGCCAGCAGCAAAGACACAGGCACAGATACGCAGTATTTT.

The V and J genes are TRBV28 and TRBJ1-5, with D hard to call. V was pared by 3 bases and J by 6 bases, with 12 bases between. This CDR3 is built from 14 residues. CDR1 MDHEN and CDR2 SYDVKM come from the germline V gene. This CDR3 reads CASSFQVTPQPQHF. CDR3 nucleotide sequence: TGTGCCAGCAGTTTTCAAGTCACCCCTCAGCCCCAGCATTTT.

The rearrangement uses TRBV10-3 and TRBJ2-2, with 8 bases matching TRBD1. The V gene's germline CDR1 is ENHRY and CDR2 SYGVKD. The CDR3 extends over 14 amino acids. Trimming cost V 10 bases and J 6 bases; bases outside gene matches: 10. The CDR3 nucleotides read TGTGCCAGCAGGGATCCAGGGGGCCCCGGGGAGCTGTTTTTT. It yields the protein CASRDPGGPGELFF.

Here the CDR3 reads CASSQPPGQGETQYF. The CDR3 DNA sequence: TGTGCCAGCAGCCAGCCCCCGGGACAGGGGGAGACCCAGTACTTC. This chain uses TRBV7-9 with TRBJ2-5, with 10 bases matching TRBD1. CDR1 is SEHNR, CDR2 FQNEAQ, per germline (reference sequence). Trimming removed 5 bases from V and 5 bases from J; junction bases left unmatched: 8. The CDR3 has 15 residues.

This clone was counted a few times. V usage is TRBV27 and J usage is TRBJ2-2; 9 nucleotides align to TRBD1. Per germline, CDR1 MNHEY and CDR2 SMNVEV (reference sequence). Trimming cost V 7 bases and J 5 bases; bases outside gene matches: 5. The CDR3 runs 14 residues. CDR3 amino acids: CASTGQGKTGELFF. The CDR3 DNA reads TGTGCCAGCACCGGACAGGGGAAGACCGGGGAGCTGTTTTTT.

The CDR3 loop is CASSVGGGQETQYF. DNA of the CDR3: TGTGCCAGCAGCGTAGGGGGAGGCCAAGAGACCCAGTACTTC. The chain links TRBV9 to TRBJ2-5; D might be TRBD2 (6 bases). Germline CDR1 SGDLS, CDR2 YYNGEE. The ends were cut back, 0 bases at V and 1 base at J, with 7 bases in the middle. The CDR3 totals 14 residues.

The chain combines TRBV18 with TRBJ1-4; D possibly corresponds to TRBD1 (5 bases). This CDR3 contains 15 residues. Germline-derived CDR1 and CDR2 are KGHSH and LQKENI. Between the trimmed V and J ends, which lost 3 bases and 4 bases, there was a span of 12 bases. The CDR3 sequence: CASSPGTGINEKLFF. DNA of the CDR3: TGTGCCAGCTCACCGGGGACTGGTATTAATGAAAAACTGTTTTTT.

The CDR3 loop is CASSPQAGGKNEQFF. The CDR3 nucleotides are TGTGCCAGCAGCCCCCAAGCGGGGGGGAAAAATGAGCAGTTCTTC. V is TRBV7-3 and J is TRBJ2-1; 10 positions match TRBD2. This CDR3 contains 15 residues. Trimming cost V 5 bases and J 7 bases; bases outside gene matches: 8. Germline CDR1 and CDR2: SGHTA and FQGTGA. The whole variable domain, remainder taken from reference TRBV7-3 and TRBJ2-1, is GAGVSQTPSNKVTEKGKYVELRCDPISGHTALYWYRQSLGQGPEFLIYFQGTGAADDSGLPNDRFFAVRPEGSVSTLKIQRTERGDSAVYLCASSPQAGGKNEQFFGPGTRLTVL.

The V gene is TRBV5-1, the J gene TRBJ2-7; TRBD1 aligns across 8 bases. Per the germline V gene, CDR1 is SGHRS and CDR2 is YFSETQ. J lost 3 bases, V lost 4 bases, and 3 bases had no gene match. The CDR3 runs 13 residues. CDR3 DNA: TGCGCCAGCAGCACTGGACAGGGCTACGAGCAGTACTTC. Residues: CASSTGQGYEQYF.

This sequence joins TRBV6-4 and TRBJ2-3; tentative D call: TRBD2 (6 bases). Per the germline V gene, CDR1 is MRHNA and CDR2 is SNTAGT. V was clipped by 4 bases and J by 6 bases, with 14 bases between them. The length of the CDR3 is 14 residues. The CDR3 loop reads CASSVSGVGDTQYF. The CDR3 DNA reads as TGTGCCAGCAGTGTTAGCGGCGTAGGGGATACGCAGTATTTT.

The genes are TRBV9 and TRBJ1-3; D perhaps matches TRBD1 (6 bases). The CDR3 is 19 amino acids. The ends were cut back, 4 bases at V and 5 bases at J, with 28 bases in the middle. Germline loops: CDR1 SGDLS, CDR2 YYNGEE. Here the CDR3 DNA reads TGTGCCAGCAGCAGACGGGACGGCGGGGGCGCCATAATGAGAAACACCATATATTTT. This sequence encodes CASSRRDGGGAIMRNTIYF.

The CDR3 spells CASSQEVRQDSNQPQHF. The CDR3 DNA reads as TGTGCCAGCAGCCAAGAAGTCCGACAGGATAGCAATCAGCCCCAGCATTTT. The V gene is TRBV4-2, the J gene TRBJ1-5; the D gene is possibly TRBD1 (6 bases). Trimming pared 0 bases from V and 0 bases from J, leaving 12 bases between. CDR1 is LGHNA and CDR2 is YNFKEQ in the germline V gene. The CDR3 length is 17 residues.

This clone was observed a handful of times. This rearrangement joins TRBV18 to TRBJ1-2, with unresolved D. The germline gives CDR1 KGHSH, CDR2 LQKENI. V shed 2 bases and J shed 3 bases, with 7 bases lying between them. The CDR3 length is 13 residues. This CDR3 reads CASSPGVDYGYTF. The CDR3 DNA reads as TGTGCCAGCTCACCAGGAGTTGACTATGGCTACACCTTC.